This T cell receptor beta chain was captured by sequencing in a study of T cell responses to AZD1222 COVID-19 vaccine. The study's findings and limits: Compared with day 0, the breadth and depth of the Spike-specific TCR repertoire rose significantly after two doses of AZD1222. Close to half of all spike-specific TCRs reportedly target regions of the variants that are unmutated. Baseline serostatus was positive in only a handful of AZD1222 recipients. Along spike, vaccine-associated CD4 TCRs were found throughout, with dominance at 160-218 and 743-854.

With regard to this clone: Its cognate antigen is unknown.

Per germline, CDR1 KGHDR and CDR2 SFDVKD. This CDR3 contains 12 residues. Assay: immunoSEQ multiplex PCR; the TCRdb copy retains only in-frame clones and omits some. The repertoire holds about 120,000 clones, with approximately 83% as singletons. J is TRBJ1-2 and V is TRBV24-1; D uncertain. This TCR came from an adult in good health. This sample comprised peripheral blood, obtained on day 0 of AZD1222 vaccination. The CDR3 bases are TGTGCGGTCGCAGATCCGAACTATGGCTACACCTTC. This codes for CAVADPNYGYTF.